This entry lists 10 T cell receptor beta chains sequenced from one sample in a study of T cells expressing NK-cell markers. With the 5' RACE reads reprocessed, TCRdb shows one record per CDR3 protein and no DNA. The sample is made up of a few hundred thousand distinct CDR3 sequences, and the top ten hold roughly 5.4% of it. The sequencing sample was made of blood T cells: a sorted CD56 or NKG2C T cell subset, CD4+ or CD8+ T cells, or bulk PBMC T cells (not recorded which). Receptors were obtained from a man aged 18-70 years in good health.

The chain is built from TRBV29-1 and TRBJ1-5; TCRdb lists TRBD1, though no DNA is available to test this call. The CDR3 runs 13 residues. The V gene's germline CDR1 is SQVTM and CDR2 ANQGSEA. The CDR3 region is CSVEQDLGGPQHF.

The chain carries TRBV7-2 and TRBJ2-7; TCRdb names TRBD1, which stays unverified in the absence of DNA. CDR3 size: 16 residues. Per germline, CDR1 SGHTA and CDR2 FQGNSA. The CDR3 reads CASSLGQGELSYEQYF.

CDR3 in amino acids: CASSVATDNEQFF. This chain connects TRBV9 to TRBJ2-1. The germline V gene has CDR1 SGDLS and CDR2 YYNGEE. The CDR3 sequence is 13 residues long.

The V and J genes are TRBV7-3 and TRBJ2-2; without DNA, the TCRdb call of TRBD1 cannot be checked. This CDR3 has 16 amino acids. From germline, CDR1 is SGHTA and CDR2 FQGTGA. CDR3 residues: CASSFGQAINTGELFF.

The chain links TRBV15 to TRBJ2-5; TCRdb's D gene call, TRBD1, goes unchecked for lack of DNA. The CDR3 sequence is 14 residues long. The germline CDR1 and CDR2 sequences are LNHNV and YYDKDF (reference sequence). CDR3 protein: CATSSQTGFGTQYF.

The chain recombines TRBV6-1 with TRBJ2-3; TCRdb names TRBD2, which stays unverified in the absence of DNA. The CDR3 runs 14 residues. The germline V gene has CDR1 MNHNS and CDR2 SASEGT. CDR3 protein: CASSQNSLGEKQYF.

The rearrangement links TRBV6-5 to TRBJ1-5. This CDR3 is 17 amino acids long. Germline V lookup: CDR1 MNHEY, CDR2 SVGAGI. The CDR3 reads CASILEGRVESNQPQHF.

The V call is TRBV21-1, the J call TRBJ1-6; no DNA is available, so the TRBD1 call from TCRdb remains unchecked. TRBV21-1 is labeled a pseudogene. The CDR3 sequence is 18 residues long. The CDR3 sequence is CASSKVPGWGSYNSPLHF.

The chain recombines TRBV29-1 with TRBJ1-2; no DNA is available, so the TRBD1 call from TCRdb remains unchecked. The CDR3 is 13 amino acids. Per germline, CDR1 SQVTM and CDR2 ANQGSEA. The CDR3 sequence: CSVPGQSNYGYTF. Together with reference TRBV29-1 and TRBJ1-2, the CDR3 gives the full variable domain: SAVISQKPSRDICQRGTSLTIQCQVDSQVTMMFWYRQQPGQSLTLIATANQGSEATYESGFVIDKFPISRPNLTFSTLTVSNMSPEDSSIYLCSVPGQSNYGYTFGSGTRLTVV.

The CDR3 sequence is CASSHGSGGPSSTDTQYF. V gene TRBV6-1 combines with J gene TRBJ2-3; TCRdb gives TRBD2 as the D gene, but with no DNA this cannot be confirmed. This CDR3 is built from 18 residues. Per germline, CDR1 MNHNS and CDR2 SASEGT.